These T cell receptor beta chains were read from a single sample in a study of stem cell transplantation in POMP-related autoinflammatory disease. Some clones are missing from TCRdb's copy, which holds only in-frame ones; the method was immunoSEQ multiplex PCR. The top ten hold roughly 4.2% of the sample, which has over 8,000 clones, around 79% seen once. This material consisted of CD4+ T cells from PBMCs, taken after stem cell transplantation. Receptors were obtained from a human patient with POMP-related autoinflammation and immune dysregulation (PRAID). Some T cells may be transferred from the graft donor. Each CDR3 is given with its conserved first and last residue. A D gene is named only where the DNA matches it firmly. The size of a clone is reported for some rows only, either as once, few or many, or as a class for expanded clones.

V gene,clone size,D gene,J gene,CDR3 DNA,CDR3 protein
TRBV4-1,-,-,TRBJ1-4,TGCGCCAGCAGCCAAGGCTGGGGGAGCTCTAATGAAAAACTGTTTTTT,CASSQGWGSSNEKLFF
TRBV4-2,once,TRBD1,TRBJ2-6,TGTGCCAGCAGCCAAGATCAGTTGACAGGGGCTGGGGCCAACGTCCTGACTTTC,CASSQDQLTGAGANVLTF
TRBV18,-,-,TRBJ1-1,TGTGCCAGCTCACGGACAGTGCCTAGGAACACTGAAGCTTTCTTT,CASSRTVPRNTEAFF
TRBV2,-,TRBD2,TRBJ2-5,TGTGCCAGCAGTGAAGGGCTAGCGCTCGGGGGGGAGACCCAGTACTTC,CASSEGLALGGETQYF
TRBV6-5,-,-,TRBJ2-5,TGTGCCAGCAGTTATAAGAAGACCCAGTACTTC,CASSYKKTQYF
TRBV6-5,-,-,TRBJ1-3,TGTGCCAGCAAAAGAAACACCATATATTTT,CASKRNTIYF
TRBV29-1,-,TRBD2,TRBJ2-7,TGCAGCGTTCGGAGCGGGAGGGCCCGAGAGCAGTACTTC,CSVRSGRAREQYF
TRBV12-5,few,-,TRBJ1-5,TGTGCTAGTGGTGCCGAGGGGGGCAATCAGCCCCAGCATTTT,CASGAEGGNQPQHF
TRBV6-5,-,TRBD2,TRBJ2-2,TGTGCCCTCCCCGCTAGCGGGAACACCGGGGAGCTGTTTTTT,CALPASGNTGELFF
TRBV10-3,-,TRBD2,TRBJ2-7,TGTGCCATCAGGAGACTAGCGGGAGACGAGCAGTACTTC,CAIRRLAGDEQYF
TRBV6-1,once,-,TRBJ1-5,TGTGCCAGCAGTGAATCTGAGACTAGCAATCAGCCCCAGCATTTT,CASSESETSNQPQHF
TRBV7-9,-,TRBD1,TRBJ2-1,TGTGCCAGCAGCCCCAAGGGGCAGGGGGAAAATGAGCAGTTCTTC,CASSPKGQGENEQFF
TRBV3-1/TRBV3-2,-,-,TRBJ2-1,TGTGCCAGCAGCGCCGGAGCAAGCTCCTACAATGAGCAGTTCTTC,CASSAGASSYNEQFF
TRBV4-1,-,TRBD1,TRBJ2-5,TGCGCCAGCAGCCAAAACAGGGGGCTAGTAGAGACCCAGTACTTC,CASSQNRGLVETQYF
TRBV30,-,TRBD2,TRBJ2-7,TGTGCCTGGAGTGCCATACTAGCGGGGCTCAACGAGCAGTACTTC,CAWSAILAGLNEQYF
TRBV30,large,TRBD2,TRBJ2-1,TGTGCCTGGAGTGCCGGGGAGGCCCCCCGGACTAGCGGGAGATCATACAATGAGCAGTTCTTC,CAWSAGEAPRTSGRSYNEQFF
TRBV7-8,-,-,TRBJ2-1,TGTGCCAGCAGCCCTCGGAGGGGGAGCTACAATGAGCAGTTCTTC,CASSPRRGSYNEQFF
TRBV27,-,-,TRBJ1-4,TGTGCCAGCAGTTTTCTGGGCCGCCGGGATGAAAAACTGTTTTTT,CASSFLGRRDEKLFF
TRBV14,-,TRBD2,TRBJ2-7,TGTGCCAGCAGCCGAGGACTAGCGACGGTCGGCGAGCAGTACTTC,CASSRGLATVGEQYF
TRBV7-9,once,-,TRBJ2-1,TGTGCCAGCAGCCTCCGATGGAGTCGGAACGAGCAGTTCTTC,CASSLRWSRNEQFF
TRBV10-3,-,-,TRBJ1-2,TGTGCCATCAGTGCAGGAAACTATGGCTACACCTTC,CAISAGNYGYTF
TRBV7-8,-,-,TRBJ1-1,TGTGCCAGCAGCTCGTACAGGTTTTCGAACACTGAAGCTTTCTTT,CASSSYRFSNTEAFF
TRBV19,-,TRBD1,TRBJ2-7,TGTGCCAGTAGTGGGACCCGGGACAGGGTTAACGAGCAGTACTTC,CASSGTRDRVNEQYF
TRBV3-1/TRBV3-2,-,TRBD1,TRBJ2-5,TGTGCCAGCAGGGACCGGGACAGTCAAGAGACCCAGTACTTC,CASRDRDSQETQYF
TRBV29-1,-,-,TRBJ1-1,TGCAGCGTTGAAAACCAGGGACGTTACACTGAAGCTTTCTTT,CSVENQGRYTEAFF
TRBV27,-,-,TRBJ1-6,TGTGCCAGCAGTTTACTTGGGGATCGTTCACCCCTCCACTTT,CASSLLGDRSPLHF
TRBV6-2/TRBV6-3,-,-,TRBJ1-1,TGTGCCAGCAGTTACGCTCAGGAAGAGGAGGAAGCTTTCTTT,CASSYAQEEEEAFF
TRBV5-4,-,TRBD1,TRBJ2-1,TGTGCCAGCAGCGTGGGGGGACAGGGCTCCTACAATGAGCAGTTCTTC,CASSVGGQGSYNEQFF
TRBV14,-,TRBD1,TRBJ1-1,TGTGCCAGCAGCCAAGAAGAGCAGGGGGCATTCGTGAACACTGAAGCTTTCTTT,CASSQEEQGAFVNTEAFF
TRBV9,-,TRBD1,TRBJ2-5,TGTGCCAGCAGCGCACAGGGGTTCGGGGAGACCCAGTACTTC,CASSAQGFGETQYF
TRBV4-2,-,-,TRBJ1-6,TGTGCCAGCAGCCAAGATCCGCTAGGGGGGCGGAAGAATTCACCCCTCCACTTT,CASSQDPLGGRKNSPLHF
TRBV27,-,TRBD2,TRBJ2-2,TGTGCCAGCAGGCCCACTAGCGTCCCCGGGGAGCTGTTTTTT,CASRPTSVPGELFF
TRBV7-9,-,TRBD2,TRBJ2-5,TGTGCCAGCAGCCCACGCGGGGGAGAAGAGACCCAGTACTTC,CASSPRGGEETQYF
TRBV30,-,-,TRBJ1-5,TGTGCCTGGAGTAGAAGGGACAATCAGCCCCAGCATTTT,CAWSRRDNQPQHF
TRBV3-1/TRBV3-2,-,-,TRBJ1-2,TGTGCCAGCAGCCAAAAAGCAGGGGCGCCAGACTATGGCTACACCTTC,CASSQKAGAPDYGYTF
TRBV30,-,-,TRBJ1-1,TGTGCCTGGAATGTCGAGGGAGGGAACACTGAAGCTTTCTTT,CAWNVEGGNTEAFF
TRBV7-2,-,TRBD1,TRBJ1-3,TGTGCCAGCAGCTGGCCCCCAGGGGGCTCCTCTGGAAACACCATATATTTT,CASSWPPGGSSGNTIYF
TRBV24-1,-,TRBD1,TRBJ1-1,TGTGCCACCAGTGATTCCAGGACAGGGGACACTGAAGCTTTCTTT,CATSDSRTGDTEAFF
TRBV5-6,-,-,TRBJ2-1,TGTGCCAGCAGCCTGTTGCGGGAGCAGTTCTTC,CASSLLREQFF
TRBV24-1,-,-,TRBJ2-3,TGTGCCACCAGTGATTTTTCACTCGGTCGGACAGATACGCAGTATTTT,CATSDFSLGRTDTQYF
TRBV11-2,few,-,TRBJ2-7,TGTGCCAGCAGCTCCACCTACGAGCAGTACTTC,CASSSTYEQYF
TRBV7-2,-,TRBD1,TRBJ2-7,TGTGCCAGCAGCTTAGTCTGGGACAGCTTAAACGAGCAGTACTTC,CASSLVWDSLNEQYF
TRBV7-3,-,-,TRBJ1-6,TGTGCCAGCAGCATCGGACCGGAGAATTCACCCCTCCACTTT,CASSIGPENSPLHF
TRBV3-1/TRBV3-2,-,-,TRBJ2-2,TGTGCCAGCAGCCAAGCCCGACCCGCCGGGGAGCTGTTTTTT,CASSQARPAGELFF